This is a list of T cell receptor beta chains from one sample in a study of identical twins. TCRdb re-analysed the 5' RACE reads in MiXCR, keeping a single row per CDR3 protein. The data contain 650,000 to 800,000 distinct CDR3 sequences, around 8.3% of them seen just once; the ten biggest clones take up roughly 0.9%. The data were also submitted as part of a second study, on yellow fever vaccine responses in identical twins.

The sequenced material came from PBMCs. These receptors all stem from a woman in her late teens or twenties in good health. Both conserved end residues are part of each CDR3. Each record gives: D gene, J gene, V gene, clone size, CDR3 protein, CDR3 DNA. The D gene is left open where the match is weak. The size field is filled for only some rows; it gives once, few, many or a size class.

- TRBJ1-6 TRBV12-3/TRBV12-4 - CASSPAGGSTNAF TGTGCCAGCAGTCCAGCCGGGGGCAGCACTAACGCATTT
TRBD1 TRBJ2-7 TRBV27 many CASSFGQGEGEQYF TGTGCCAGCAGTTTTGGACAGGGCGAGGGCGAGCAGTACTTC
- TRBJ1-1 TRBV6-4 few CASNPSPGAEAFF TGTGCCAGCAACCCCTCTCCGGGAGCTGAAGCTTTCTTT
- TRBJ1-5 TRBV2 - CASSEVILNQPQHF TGTGCCAGCAGTGAAGTCATCCTTAATCAGCCCCAGCATTTT
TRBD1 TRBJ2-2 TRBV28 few CASSFIWMGGTGHTGELFF TGTGCCAGCAGTTTTATTTGGATGGGCGGGACAGGGCACACCGGGGAGCTGTTTTTT
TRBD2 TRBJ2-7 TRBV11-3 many CASSLDPGGYEQYF TGTGCCAGCAGCTTAGATCCGGGGGGGTACGAGCAGTACTTC
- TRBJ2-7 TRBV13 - CASSFYSAYEQYF TGTGCCAGCAGCTTCTACTCGGCCTACGAGCAGTACTTC
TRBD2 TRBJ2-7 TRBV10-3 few CAISASFSGSYEQYF TGTGCCATCAGCGCTAGTTTCAGCGGGAGCTACGAGCAGTACTTC
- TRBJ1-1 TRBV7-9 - CASSSQGVGAFF TGTGCCAGCAGCTCGCAGGGCGTAGGAGCTTTCTTT
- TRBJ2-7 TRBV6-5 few CASSYSRGGTYEQYF TGTGCCAGCAGTTATAGTAGGGGAGGAACCTACGAGCAGTACTTC
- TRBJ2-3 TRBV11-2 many CASSRIAADTQYF TGTGCCAGCAGCCGGATAGCGGCAGATACGCAGTATTTT
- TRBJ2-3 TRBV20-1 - CSAREPGADTQYF TGCAGTGCTAGAGAGCCTGGGGCAGATACGCAGTATTTT
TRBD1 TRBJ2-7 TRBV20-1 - CSARQTGTLYEQYF TGCAGTGCAAGACAGACAGGGACCCTCTACGAGCAGTACTTC
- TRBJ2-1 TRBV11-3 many CASSQGRGSYNEQFF TGTGCCAGCAGCCAAGGCCGGGGTTCCTACAATGAGCAGTTCTTC
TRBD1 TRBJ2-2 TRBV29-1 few CSVTGENTGELFF TGCAGCGTGACAGGGGAGAACACCGGGGAGCTGTTTTTT
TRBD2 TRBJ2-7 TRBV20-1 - CSALRGTSGYEQYF TGCAGTGCCCTCAGAGGGACTAGCGGTTACGAGCAGTACTTC
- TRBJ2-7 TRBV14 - CASSQGSGYYEQYF TGTGCCAGCAGCCAAGGTAGCGGCTACTACGAGCAGTACTTC
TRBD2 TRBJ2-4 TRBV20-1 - CSVTQGGRENIQYF TGCAGTGTCACCCAGGGTGGGAGGGAAAACATTCAGTACTTC
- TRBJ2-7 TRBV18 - CASSPGQVYVEQYF TGTGCCAGCTCACCGGGGCAGGTCTACGTTGAGCAGTACTTC
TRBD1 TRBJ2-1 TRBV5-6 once CAIRTGTGGNEQFF TGTGCCATCAGAACCGGGACAGGGGGCAATGAGCAGTTCTTC
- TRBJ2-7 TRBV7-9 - CASSFGKDYEQYF TGTGCCAGCAGCTTTGGGAAGGACTACGAGCAGTACTTC
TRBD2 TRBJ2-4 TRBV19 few CASTAAGGRGNIQYF TGTGCCAGTACCGCAGCGGGGGGACGGGGGAACATTCAGTACTTC
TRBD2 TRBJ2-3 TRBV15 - CATSRGLAGVSADTQYF TGTGCCACCAGCAGAGGGCTAGCGGGAGTATCAGCAGATACGCAGTATTTT
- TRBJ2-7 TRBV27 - CASSRVYEQYF TGTGCCAGCAGTCGAGTATACGAGCAGTACTTC
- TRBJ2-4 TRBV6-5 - CASSYSTGGNIQYF TGTGCCAGCAGTTACTCAACCGGGGGAAACATTCAGTACTTC
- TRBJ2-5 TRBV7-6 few CASSFLYGGQETQYF TGTGCCAGCAGCTTTCTATACGGGGGTCAAGAGACCCAGTACTTC
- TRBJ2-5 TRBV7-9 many CASSFTLQETQYF TGTGCCAGCAGCTTCACTTTACAAGAGACCCAGTACTTC
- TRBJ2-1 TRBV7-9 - CASRAGGGRDNEQFF TGTGCCAGCAGAGCAGGGGGGGGCCGGGACAATGAGCAGTTCTTC
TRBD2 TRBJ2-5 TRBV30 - CAWSAGLQETQYF TGTGCCTGGAGCGCGGGACTACAAGAGACCCAGTACTTC
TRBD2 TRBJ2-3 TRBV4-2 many CASSQDLTSGGSSTDTQYF TGTGCCAGCAGCCAAGATTTGACTAGCGGGGGTTCTAGCACAGATACGCAGTATTTT
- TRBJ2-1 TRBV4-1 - CASSQEGGFKQFF TGCGCCAGCAGCCAAGAGGGTGGTTTTAAGCAGTTCTTC
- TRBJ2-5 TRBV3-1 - CASSPYRGGRETQYF TGTGCCAGCAGCCCCTATCGAGGGGGGAGGGAGACCCAGTACTTC
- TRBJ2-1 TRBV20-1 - CSARVGGFGVRADEQFF TGCAGTGCTAGAGTGGGAGGTTTCGGGGTGCGGGCGGATGAGCAGTTCTTC
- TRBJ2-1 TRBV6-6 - CASSTEAVDEQFF TGTGCCAGCAGCACGGAGGCCGTTGATGAGCAGTTCTTC
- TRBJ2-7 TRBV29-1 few CSGTNRDRLPYEQYF TGCAGCGGGACTAACAGGGATCGTCTCCCCTACGAGCAGTACTTC
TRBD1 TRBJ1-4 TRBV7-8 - CASSPGTAEKLFF TGTGCCAGCAGCCCCGGGACAGCTGAAAAACTGTTTTTT
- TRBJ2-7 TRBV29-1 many CSVVLGLGSYEQYF TGCAGCGTTGTACTCGGACTTGGTTCCTACGAGCAGTACTTC
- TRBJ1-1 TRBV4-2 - CASSRGMNTVAFF TGTGCCAGCAGCAGGGGGATGAACACTGTAGCTTTCTTT
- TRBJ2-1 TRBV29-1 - CSGRRSENEQFF TGCAGCGGCCGAAGGAGTGAAAATGAGCAGTTCTTC
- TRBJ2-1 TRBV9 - CASSVGGGIRNEQFF TGTGCCAGCAGCGTGGGGGGCGGGATAAGGAATGAGCAGTTCTTC